The T cell receptor beta chain described here comes from a study of T cell responses to AZD1222 COVID-19 vaccine. Study-level findings and limits: Across the whole spike, CD4 TCRs peaked at regions 160-218 and 743-854. Baseline antibody screening turned up just five to seven seropositive AZD1222 recipients.

The CDR3 loop spans 15 amino acids. Method: immunoSEQ multiplex PCR; TCRdb's copy keeps in-frame clones and lacks some. The repertoire holds about 120,000 clones, with approximately 84% as singletons. As for this clone: Its cognate antigen is unknown.

The sample in question was peripheral blood, obtained on day 0 of AZD1222 vaccination. The chain links TRBV21-1 to TRBJ2-3; the table's D call of TRBD2 was not tested on the DNA. TRBV21-1 is a listed pseudogene. The TCR originated in an adult in good health. The CDR3 is CASSPARGRTDTQYF. The CDR3 bases are TGTGCCAGCAGCCCCGCGCGGGGACGCACAGATACGCAGTATTTT.